This TCR beta chain originates from a study of blood T cell repertoires in COVID-19 (dated by TCRdb to about 2020). The study in broad terms: Samples covering the acute and convalescent phases of COVID-19 were provided by collaborators in the United States, Italy and Spain. Samples were obtained from the ongoing ImmuneRACE study (first 160 participants) and from some 1,200 subjects provided by 6 global collaborators. The material from the prospective study consisted of cDNA or gDNA derived from T cells, B-cell-depleted T cells, or PBMCs. The repertoires were made available in a free public database intended to serve as a resource for research on the immune response to SARS-CoV-2. The dataset comprised deeply sampled blood TCRbeta repertoires from subjects exposed to, actively infected with, or recovered from COVID-19. Where available, HLA class I and class II types were obtained from metadata supplied by the sample provider rather than from assay-based typing. The sample metadata nearly always contained a de-identified subject ID, COVID-19 status, age in years and sex.

Whole blood was collected in K2EDTA tubes by collaborating institutions according to the institutions' own protocols. For TCRbeta analysis, collaborator samples were shipped as frozen whole blood, as isolated PBMCs, or as DNA extracted from either sample type. Measured from the cysteine to the phenylalanine, the CDR3 is 16 residues long. The retained sequence is limited to the CDR3, 48 bases, with the frame set at the first base. Relative to germline, V is 3 bases shorter and J is 1 base shorter, with 11 bases between their ends. CDR1 SGHNT and CDR2 YYREEE were looked up in the germline V gene (reference sequence). Beyond this particular receptor, the publication reports: Clinical and demographic metadata were provided uncurated, with the amount varying by source and participant.

Note on this clone: It has no known antigen specificity. No much larger clone is present one base from it, and per-base qualities are unavailable.

TCRbeta CDR3 regions were amplified from genomic DNA using the immunoSEQ Assay, a bias-controlled multiplex PCR. The authors' analysis ran thus. Within the assay, amplification of reference gene primers was used to estimate how many nucleated cells each sample contained. To quantify the absolute abundance of each unique TCRbeta CDR3 rearrangement, sequence reads were collapsed and filtered. For each sample, productive Simpson clonality was calculated as the square root of Simpson's diversity index across productive rearrangements. The clones in this table, taken by TCRdb from immuneACCESS, are in-frame only. Not every clone is retained; where verified, under half of the shortfall comes from an unresolved V gene, and the cause of the rest is unknown. The V and J calls and clone size were taken over from that table, and D and trimming were inferred from the DNA. Counted in this sample were under 120,000 clones; roughly two thirds of them appeared once. The ten top clones hold 5% to 6.5% of the sample.

The chain employs TRBV5-4 and TRBJ2-6; there is no confident call for the D gene. The clonotype originates from a man older than 75 with acute or convalescent COVID-19. The specimen sequenced was peripheral blood. The DNA reads TGTGCCAGCAGCTCCCCGGGTAGGTCTGGGGCCAACGTCCTGACTTTC. This yields the protein CASSSPGRSGANVLTF.